This TCR beta chain was found in a study of blood T cell repertoires in COVID-19. Looking at the study overall: T cells, B-cell-depleted T cells, or PBMCs supplied cDNA or gDNA.

In the original processing: The assay estimated nucleated cells by amplifying reference gene primers. The method was immunoSEQ multiplex PCR; TCRdb's version includes in-frame clones alone and lacks a portion of them. Clone size and the V and J calls come from that table; the DNA yielded D and trimming. The profile covers 150,000 to 200,000 clones, with more than 90% appearing a single time and 15% to 20% taken by the ten largest. V lost 0 bases, J lost 0 bases, and 13 bases lay in between. Germline V gene data show CDR1 as SGHRS and CDR2 as YFSETQ. This CDR3 contains 17 residues. The sample holds a few counts of this clone.

The sample taken for sequencing was peripheral blood. This sequence was found in a man between 60 and 75 years old with active or convalescent COVID-19. The rearrangement joins TRBV5-1 to TRBJ1-3, with TRBD1 as a possible D gene (6 bases). CDR3 sequence: CASSLDPTGSSGNTIYF. CDR3 bases: TGCGCCAGCAGCTTGGACCCAACAGGGAGCTCTGGAAACACCATATATTTT.